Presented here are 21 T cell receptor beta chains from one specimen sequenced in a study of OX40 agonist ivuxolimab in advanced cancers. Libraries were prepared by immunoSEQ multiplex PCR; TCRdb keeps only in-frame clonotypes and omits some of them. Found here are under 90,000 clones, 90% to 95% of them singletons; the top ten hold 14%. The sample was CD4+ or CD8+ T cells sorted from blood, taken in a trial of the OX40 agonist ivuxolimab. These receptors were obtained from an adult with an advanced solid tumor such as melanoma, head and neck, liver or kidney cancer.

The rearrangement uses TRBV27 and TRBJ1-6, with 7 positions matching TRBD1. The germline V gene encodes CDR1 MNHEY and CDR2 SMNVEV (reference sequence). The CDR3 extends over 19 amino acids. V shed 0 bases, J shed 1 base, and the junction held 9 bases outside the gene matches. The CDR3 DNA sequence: TGTGCCAGCAGTTTATCGACAGGGTTCCCCCGGTCCTATAATTCACCCCTCCACTTT. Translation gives CASSLSTGFPRSYNSPLHF.

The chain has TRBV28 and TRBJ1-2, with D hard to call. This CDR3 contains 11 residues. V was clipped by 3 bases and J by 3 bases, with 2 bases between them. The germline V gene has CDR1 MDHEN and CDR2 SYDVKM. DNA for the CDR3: TGTGCCAGCAGTTTCGACTATGGCTACACCTTC. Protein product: CASSFDYGYTF.

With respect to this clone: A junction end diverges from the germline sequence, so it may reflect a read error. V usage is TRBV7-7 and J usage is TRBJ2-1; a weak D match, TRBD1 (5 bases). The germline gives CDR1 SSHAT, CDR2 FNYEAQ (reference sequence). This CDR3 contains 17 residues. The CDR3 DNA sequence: TGTGCTAGCAGCTTAGGGGCAGGGCCCTTATCCTACAATGAGCAGTTCTTC. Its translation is CASSLGAGPLSYNEQFF. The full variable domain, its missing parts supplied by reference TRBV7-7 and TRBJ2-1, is GAGVSQSPRYKVTKRGQDVTLRCDPISSHATLYWYQQALGQGPEFLTYFNYEAQPDKSGLPSDRFSAERPEGSISTLTIQRTEQRDSAMYRCASSLGAGPLSYNEQFFGPGTRLTVL.

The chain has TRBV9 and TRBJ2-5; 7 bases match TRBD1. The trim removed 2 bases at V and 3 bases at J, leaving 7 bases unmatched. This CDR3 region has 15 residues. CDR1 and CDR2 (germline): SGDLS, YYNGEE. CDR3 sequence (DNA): TGTGCCAGCAGCGTTTGGCCCCAGGGGGAAGAGACCCAGTACTTC. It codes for CASSVWPQGEETQYF.

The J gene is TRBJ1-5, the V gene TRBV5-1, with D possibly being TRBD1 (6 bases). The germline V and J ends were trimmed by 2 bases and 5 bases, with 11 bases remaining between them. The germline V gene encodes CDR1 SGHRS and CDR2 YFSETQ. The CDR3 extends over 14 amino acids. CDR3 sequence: CASSFKGGDQPQHF. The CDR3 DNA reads TGCGCCAGCAGCTTTAAAGGGGGTGATCAGCCCCAGCATTTT.

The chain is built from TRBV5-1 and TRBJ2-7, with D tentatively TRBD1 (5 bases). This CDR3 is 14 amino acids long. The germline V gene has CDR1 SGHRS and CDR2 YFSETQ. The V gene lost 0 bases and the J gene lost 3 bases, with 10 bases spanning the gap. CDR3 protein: CASSLDTGSYEQYF. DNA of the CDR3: TGCGCCAGCAGCTTGGATACAGGAAGCTACGAGCAGTACTTC.

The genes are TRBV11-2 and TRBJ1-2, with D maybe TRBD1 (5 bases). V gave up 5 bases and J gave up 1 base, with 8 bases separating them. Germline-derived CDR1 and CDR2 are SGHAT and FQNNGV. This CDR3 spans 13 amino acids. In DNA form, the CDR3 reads TGTGCCAGCAGCCCGACAGATAACTATGGCTACACCTTC. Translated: CASSPTDNYGYTF.

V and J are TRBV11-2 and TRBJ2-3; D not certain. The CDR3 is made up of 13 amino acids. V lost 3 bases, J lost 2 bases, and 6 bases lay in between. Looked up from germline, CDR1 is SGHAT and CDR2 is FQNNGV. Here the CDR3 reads CASSLEITDTQYF. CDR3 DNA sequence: TGTGCCAGCAGCTTGGAGATCACAGATACGCAGTATTTT.

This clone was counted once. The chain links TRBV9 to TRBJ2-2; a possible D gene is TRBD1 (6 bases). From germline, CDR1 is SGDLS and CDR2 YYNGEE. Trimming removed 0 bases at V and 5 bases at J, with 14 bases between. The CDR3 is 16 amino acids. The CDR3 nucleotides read TGTGCCAGCAGCGTAGAAGCAGGGGCGCGGACCGGGGAGCTGTTTTTT. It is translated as CASSVEAGARTGELFF.

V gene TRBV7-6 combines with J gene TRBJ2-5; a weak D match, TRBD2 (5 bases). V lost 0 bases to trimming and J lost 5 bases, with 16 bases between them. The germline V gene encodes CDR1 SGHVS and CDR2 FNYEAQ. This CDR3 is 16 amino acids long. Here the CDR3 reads CASSLAGSSPGETQYF. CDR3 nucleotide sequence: TGTGCCAGCAGCTTAGCGGGGTCTAGTCCGGGGGAGACCCAGTACTTC.

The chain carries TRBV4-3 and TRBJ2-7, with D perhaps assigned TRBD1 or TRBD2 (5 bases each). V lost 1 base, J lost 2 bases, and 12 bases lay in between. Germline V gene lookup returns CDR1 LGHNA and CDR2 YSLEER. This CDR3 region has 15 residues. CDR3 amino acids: CASSQARGRAYEQYF. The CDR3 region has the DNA TGCGCCAGCAGCCAAGCGAGGGGCAGAGCCTACGAGCAGTACTTC.

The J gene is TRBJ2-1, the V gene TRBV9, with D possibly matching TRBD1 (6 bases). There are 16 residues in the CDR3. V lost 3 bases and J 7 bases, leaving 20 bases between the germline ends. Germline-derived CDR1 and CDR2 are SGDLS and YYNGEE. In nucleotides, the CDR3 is TGTGCCAGCAGCGCCCACAGGGAAAGAGGCACGAATGAGCAGTTCTTC. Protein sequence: CASSAHRERGTNEQFF.

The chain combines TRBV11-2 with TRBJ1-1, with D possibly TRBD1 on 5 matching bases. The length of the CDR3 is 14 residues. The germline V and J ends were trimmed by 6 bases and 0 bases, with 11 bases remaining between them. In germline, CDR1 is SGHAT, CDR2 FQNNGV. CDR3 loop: CASRSWGMNTEAFF. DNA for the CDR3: TGTGCCAGCAGATCCTGGGGGATGAACACTGAAGCTTTCTTT. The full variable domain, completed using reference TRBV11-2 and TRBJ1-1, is EAGVAQSPRYKIIEKRQSVAFWCNPISGHATLYWYQQILGQGPKLLIQFQNNGVVDDSQLPKDRFSAERLKGVDSTLKIQPAKLEDSAVYLCASRSWGMNTEAFFGQGTRLTVV.

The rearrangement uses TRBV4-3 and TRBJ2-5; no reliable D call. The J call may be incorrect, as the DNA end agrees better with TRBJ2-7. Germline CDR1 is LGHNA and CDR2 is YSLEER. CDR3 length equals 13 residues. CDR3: CASSQEGLDEQYF. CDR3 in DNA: TGCGCCAGCAGCCAAGAAGGGTTAGACGAGCAGTACTTC.

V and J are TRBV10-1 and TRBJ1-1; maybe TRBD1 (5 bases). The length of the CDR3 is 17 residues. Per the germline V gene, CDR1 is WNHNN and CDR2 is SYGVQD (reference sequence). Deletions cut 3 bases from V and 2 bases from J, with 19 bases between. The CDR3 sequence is CASSDLPPGGENTEAFF. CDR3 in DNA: TGCGCCAGCAGTGATCTCCCGCCGGGGGGTGAAAACACTGAAGCTTTCTTT.

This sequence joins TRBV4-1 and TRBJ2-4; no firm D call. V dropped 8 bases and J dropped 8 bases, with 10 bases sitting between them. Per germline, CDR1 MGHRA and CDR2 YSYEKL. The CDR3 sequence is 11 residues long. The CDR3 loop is CASRNTDIQYF. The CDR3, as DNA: TGCGCCAGCCGGAATACGGACATTCAGTACTTC.

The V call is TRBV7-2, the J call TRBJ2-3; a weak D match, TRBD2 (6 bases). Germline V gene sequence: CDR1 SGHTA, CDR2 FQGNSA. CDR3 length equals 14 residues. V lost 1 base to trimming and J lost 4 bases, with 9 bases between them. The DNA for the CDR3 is TGTGCCAGCAGCTTAGAACTAGCCCCAGATACGCAGTATTTT. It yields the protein CASSLELAPDTQYF.

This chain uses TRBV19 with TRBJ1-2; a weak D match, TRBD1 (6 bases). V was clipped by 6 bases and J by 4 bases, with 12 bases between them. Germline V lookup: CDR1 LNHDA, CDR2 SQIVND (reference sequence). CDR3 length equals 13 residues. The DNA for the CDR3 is TGTGCCAGTAGCCCAGGACAGCGCTATGGCTACACCTTC. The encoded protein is CASSPGQRYGYTF. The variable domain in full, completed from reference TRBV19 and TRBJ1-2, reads DGGITQSPKYLFRKEGQNVTLSCEQNLNHDAMYWYRQDPGQGLRLIYYSQIVNDFQKGDIAEGYSVSREKKESFPLTVTSAQKNPTAFYLCASSPGQRYGYTFGSGTRLTVV.

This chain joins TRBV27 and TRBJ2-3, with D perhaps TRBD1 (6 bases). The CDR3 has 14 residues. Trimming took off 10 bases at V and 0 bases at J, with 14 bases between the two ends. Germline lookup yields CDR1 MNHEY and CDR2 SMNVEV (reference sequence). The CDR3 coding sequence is TGTGCCACAGGGGACCACCCTAGCACAGATACGCAGTATTTT. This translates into CATGDHPSTDTQYF.

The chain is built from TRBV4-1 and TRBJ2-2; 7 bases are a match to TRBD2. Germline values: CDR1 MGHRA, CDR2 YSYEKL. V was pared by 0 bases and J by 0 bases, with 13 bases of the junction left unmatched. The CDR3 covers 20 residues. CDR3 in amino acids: CASSQDDLGGEGTNTGELFF. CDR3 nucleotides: TGCGCCAGCAGCCAAGACGACCTGGGCGGGGAGGGAACGAACACCGGGGAGCTGTTTTTT.

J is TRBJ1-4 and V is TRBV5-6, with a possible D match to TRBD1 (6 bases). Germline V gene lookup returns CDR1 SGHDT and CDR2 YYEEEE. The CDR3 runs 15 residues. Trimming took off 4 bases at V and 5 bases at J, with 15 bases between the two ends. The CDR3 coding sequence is TGTGCCAGCAGCCCCCGACAGGAACCAAATGAAAAACTGTTTTTT. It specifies CASSPRQEPNEKLFF.